The 18 T cell receptor beta chains below all came from one sample that was sequenced in a study of blood T cell repertoires in COVID-19. Sequenced by immunoSEQ multiplex PCR; TCRdb stores in-frame clones only, minus some. In the table there are just under 65,000 clones, roughly 76% of which are singletons. Sequencing was carried out using peripheral blood. These receptors came from a human donor in a cohort sampled during active COVID-19.

This chain joins TRBV7-6 and TRBJ2-3; D is perhaps TRBD2 (5 bases). Germline V gene data show CDR1 as SGHVS and CDR2 as FNYEAQ. Trimming cost V 0 bases and J 4 bases, with 11 bases left between them. The CDR3 spans 15 residues. This chain's CDR3 is CASSLAARASDTQYF. Written as DNA, the CDR3 is TGTGCCAGCAGCTTAGCAGCGAGGGCGTCAGATACGCAGTATTTT.

This chain connects TRBV3-1 (or the pseudogene TRBV3-2) to TRBJ2-5; 9 nucleotides line up with TRBD1. V was pared by 5 bases and J by 5 bases, with 15 bases of the junction left unmatched. The CDR3 consists of 17 residues. The germline CDR1 and CDR2 sequences are LGHDT and YNNKEL (reference sequence). The CDR3 sequence: CASSKWGPGQGRETQYF. CDR3 in DNA: TGTGCCAGCAGCAAGTGGGGACCGGGACAGGGTAGGGAGACCCAGTACTTC.

The chain couples TRBV3-1 (or the pseudogene TRBV3-2) to TRBJ2-1; unclear D gene. CDR1 LGHDT and CDR2 YNNKEL come from the germline V gene (reference sequence). The CDR3 covers 11 residues. The ends were cut back, 8 bases at V and 6 bases at J, with 8 bases in the middle. CDR3 in amino acids: CASRDINEQFF. Here the CDR3 DNA reads TGTGCCAGCCGAGATATCAATGAGCAGTTCTTC.

The chain is built from TRBV25-1 and TRBJ2-1; 12 positions agree with TRBD2. The germline gives CDR1 MGHDK, CDR2 SYGVNS. Trimming cost V 9 bases and J 2 bases; bases outside gene matches: 2. The CDR3 is made up of 14 amino acids. The CDR3 region has the DNA TGTGCCAGTAGACTAGCGGGGGCCTACAATGAGCAGTTCTTC. It translates to CASRLAGAYNEQFF. Full variable domain (outside the CDR3, taken from reference TRBV25-1 and TRBJ2-1): EADIYQTPRYLVIGTGKKITLECSQTMGHDKMYWYQQDPGMELHLIHYSYGVNSTEKGDLSSESTVSRIRTEHFPLTLESARPSHTSQYLCASRLAGAYNEQFFGPGTRLTVL.

The chain uses TRBV7-8 and TRBJ1-5; D might be TRBD1 (6 bases). V was trimmed by 4 bases and J by 1 base, leaving 17 bases between them. In germline, CDR1 is SGHVS, CDR2 FQNEAQ. This CDR3 is 17 amino acids long. DNA of the CDR3: TGTGCCAGCAGCTCAAGCACAGGGTTAGGAAGCAATCAGCCCCAGCATTTT. It translates to CASSSSTGLGSNQPQHF.

The CDR3 reads CASILQGGRREAFF. In DNA form, the CDR3 reads TGTGCCAGCATCCTGCAGGGGGGACGGAGGGAAGCTTTCTTT. The V call is TRBV28, the J call TRBJ1-1; TRBD1 matches 7 bases. After removal of 7 bases from V and 8 bases from J, the junction contained 13 bases not matched to a gene. Germline CDR1 is MDHEN and CDR2 is SYDVKM. This CDR3 region has 14 residues. The variable domain in full, completed from reference TRBV28 and TRBJ1-1, reads DVKVTQSSRYLVKRTGEKVFLECVQDMDHENMFWYRQDPGLGLRLIYFSYDVKMKEKGDIPEGYSVSREKKERFSLILESASTNQTSMYLCASILQGGRREAFFGQGTRLTVV.

This CDR3 reads CASSLSAGGNYGYTF. As DNA, the CDR3 is TGTGCCAGCAGTTTATCAGCGGGGGGCAACTATGGCTACACCTTC. The rearrangement links TRBV27 to TRBJ1-2; a possible D gene is TRBD1 (6 bases). Germline CDR1 and CDR2: MNHEY and SMNVEV (reference sequence). The CDR3 is made up of 15 amino acids. V shed 0 bases and J shed 2 bases, with 10 bases lying between them.

The chain is built from TRBV6-2 or TRBV6-3 and TRBJ2-5, with 9 bases identical to TRBD1. This CDR3 is built from 15 residues. V lost 2 bases and J lost 5; bases outside the gene matches: 6. Germline CDR1 is MNHEY and CDR2 is SVGEGT. CDR3 amino acids: CASSYEQGAGETQYF. The CDR3 region has the DNA TGTGCCAGCAGTTACGAACAGGGGGCCGGGGAGACCCAGTACTTC.

This rearrangement joins TRBV13 to TRBJ2-1; 8 bases map to TRBD2. The CDR3 loop spans 16 amino acids. Per the germline V gene, CDR1 is PRHDT and CDR2 is FYEKMQ (reference sequence). V lost 0 bases and J lost 5; bases outside the gene matches: 6. Written as DNA, the CDR3 is TGTGCCAGCAGCTTAGGCCGACGGGGGGGTAACAATGAGCAGTTCTTC. It translates to CASSLGRRGGNNEQFF.

The genes are TRBV7-2 and TRBJ2-7; a weak D match, TRBD1 (5 bases). This CDR3 is 17 amino acids long. Trimming stripped 5 bases from V and 3 bases from J, with 23 bases between. In germline, CDR1 is SGHTA, CDR2 FQGNSA. The CDR3 nucleotides are TGTGCCAGCAGCCTAGGTCGACAGCCCTTGGTGTTCTACGAGCAGTACTTC. Residues: CASSLGRQPLVFYEQYF.

The chain uses TRBV6-5 and TRBJ1-2; no definite D call. The V gene's germline CDR1 is MNHEY and CDR2 SVGAGI. CDR3 length: 16 residues. V dropped 0 bases and J dropped 1 base, with 12 bases sitting between them. The CDR3 reads CASSYSGVGRNYGYTF. In DNA, the CDR3 is TGTGCCAGCAGTTACTCTGGAGTAGGTCGTAACTATGGCTACACCTTC.

V is TRBV18 and J is TRBJ2-1, with TRBD1 identical over 8 bases. The CDR3 loop spans 13 amino acids. Germline V gene sequence: CDR1 KGHSH, CDR2 LQKENI. V was clipped by 6 bases and J by 7 bases; unmatched bases: 5. DNA of the CDR3: TGTGCCAGCTCTATGGGACAGGTAAATGAGCAGTTCTTC. Its protein product is CASSMGQVNEQFF.

This clone has just a few counts. The chain joins TRBV28 to TRBJ1-5; TRBD1 matches 7 bases. With 5 bases clipped from V and 5 bases from J, the junction kept 9 bases outside the gene matches. CDR3 length equals 15 residues. Per germline, CDR1 MDHEN and CDR2 SYDVKM. The DNA for the CDR3 is TGTGCCAGCAGTCCTCCAACAGGGGATTATCAGCCCCAGCATTTT. Its protein product is CASSPPTGDYQPQHF.

The chain recombines TRBV2 with TRBJ1-5; TRBD1 agrees at 9 bases. The trim removed 8 bases at V and 4 bases at J, leaving 6 bases unmatched. This CDR3 has 14 residues. CDR1 and CDR2 from the germline V gene are SNHLY and FYNNEI. The CDR3 protein is CASQTGGKNQPQHF. CDR3 coding DNA: TGTGCCAGCCAGACAGGGGGGAAGAATCAGCCCCAGCATTTT.

V gene TRBV6-5 combines with J gene TRBJ1-5; TRBD1 might be the D (6 bases). This CDR3 is built from 14 residues. Germline V gene sequence: CDR1 MNHEY, CDR2 SVGAGI. V dropped 6 bases and J dropped 3 bases, with 12 bases sitting between them. CDR3 sequence reads: CASRAGVPNQPQHF. In DNA, the CDR3 is TGTGCCAGCAGGGCAGGGGTACCCAATCAGCCCCAGCATTTT.

The V gene is TRBV7-8, the J gene TRBJ2-2; 12 positions agree with TRBD2. CDR1 and CDR2 (germline): SGHVS, FQNEAQ. The CDR3 loop spans 16 amino acids. After removal of 4 bases from V and 1 base from J, the junction contained 1 base not matched to a gene. The CDR3 spells CASSSLAGGNTGELFF. CDR3 nucleotides: TGTGCCAGCAGCTCACTAGCGGGGGGGAACACCGGGGAGCTGTTTTTT.

The chain joins TRBV3-1 (or the pseudogene TRBV3-2) to TRBJ2-1; D might be TRBD2 (5 bases). The germline V gene has CDR1 LGHDT and CDR2 YNNKEL (reference sequence). The length of the CDR3 is 15 residues. Trimming stripped 4 bases from V and 7 bases from J, with 17 bases between. The CDR3 is CASSPRGSSLNEQFF. Written as DNA, the CDR3 is TGTGCCAGCAGCCCTCGAGGGTCAAGTTTGAATGAGCAGTTCTTC.

This clone was found a few times. The rearrangement links TRBV7-2 to TRBJ1-4, with 9 bases that match TRBD1. Germline CDR1 SGHTA, CDR2 FQGNSA. V was clipped by 6 bases and J by 8 bases; unmatched bases: 13. The CDR3 loop spans 16 amino acids. CDR3 loop: CASSPAHRQGVEKLFF. DNA for the CDR3: TGTGCCAGCAGTCCTGCCCACCGACAGGGGGTGGAAAAACTGTTTTTT. The full variable domain, rest sourced from reference TRBV7-2 and TRBJ1-4, is GAGVSQSPSNKVTEKGKDVELRCDPISGHTALYWYRQSLGQGLEFLIYFQGNSAPDKSGLPSDRFSAERTGGSVSTLTIQRTQQEDSAVYLCASSPAHRQGVEKLFFGSGTQLSVL.